The rows below give T cell receptor beta chains drawn from one sample of a study of cytomegalovirus exposure and HLA in healthy donors. Repertoires were generated with immunoSEQ multiplex PCR, while TCRdb's copy carries only in-frame clones and drops some. The sample shows 150,000 to 200,000 clones, around 86% of them seen only once. Sample: PBMCs. The receptors were gathered from a man in his fifties in good health and CMV-seropositive. Each CDR3 is given with its conserved first and last residue. The D gene is left open where the match is weak. Size is stated for part of the rows, as once, few or many counts, or as a class when the clone is expanded.

TRBV19	once	TRBJ1-6	NA	CASSIYRINSPLHF	TGTGCCAGTAGTATTTACAGAATTAATTCACCCCTCCACTTT
TRBV7-9	NA	TRBJ2-3	TRBD2	CASSSSGADTQYF	TGTGCCAGCAGCTCCAGCGGGGCAGATACGCAGTATTTT
TRBV6-5	NA	TRBJ1-4	TRBD1	CASSYTTGLGEKLFF	TGTGCCAGCAGTTACACGACAGGGTTAGGCGAAAAACTGTTTTTT
TRBV5-1	NA	TRBJ1-1	TRBD1	CASSSDRQGAKSFF	TGCGCCAGCAGCTCGGATCGACAGGGGGCAAAATCTTTCTTT
TRBV5-6	NA	TRBJ2-1	TRBD2	CASSLGVAGETYNEQFF	TGTGCCAGCAGCTTGGGGGTAGCGGGGGAGACCTACAATGAGCAGTTCTTC
TRBV18	NA	TRBJ2-3	TRBD2	CASSQGLAGGRTDTQYF	TGTGCCAGCTCACAGGGACTAGCGGGGGGTCGCACAGATACGCAGTATTTT
TRBV7-8	NA	TRBJ2-1	NA	CASSLARYNEQFF	TGTGCCAGCAGCTTAGCACGGTACAATGAGCAGTTCTTC
TRBV5-1	NA	TRBJ2-1	TRBD1	CASSFRTGNNEQFF	TGCGCCAGCAGCTTCCGGACAGGCAACAATGAGCAGTTCTTC
TRBV7-4	NA	TRBJ2-7	TRBD1	CASSLALQGATHEQYF	TGTGCCAGCAGCTTAGCCCTCCAGGGGGCGACCCACGAGCAGTACTTC
TRBV4-1	few	TRBJ2-1	TRBD2	CASSQLSGGAYNEQFF	TGCGCCAGCAGCCAATTGAGCGGGGGTGCCTACAATGAGCAGTTCTTC
TRBV5-1	NA	TRBJ2-2	NA	CASSLGSKYTGELFF	TGCGCCAGCAGCTTGGGCAGTAAATACACCGGGGAGCTGTTTTTT
TRBV19	few	TRBJ1-1	NA	CASSIAFMNTEAFF	TGTGCCAGTAGTATTGCGTTCATGAACACTGAAGCTTTCTTT
TRBV28	NA	TRBJ2-6	TRBD1	CASQGARGANVLTF	TGTGCCAGCCAGGGGGCGCGTGGGGCCAACGTCCTGACTTTC
TRBV2	NA	TRBJ2-7	NA	CASSTTGSHEQYF	TGTGCCAGCAGTACAACGGGGAGCCACGAGCAGTACTTC
TRBV5-1	NA	TRBJ2-7	TRBD2	CASSELAGAYEQYF	TGCGCCAGCAGCGAACTAGCGGGGGCCTACGAGCAGTACTTC
TRBV15	NA	TRBJ2-1	NA	CATSRVGDRRFF	TGTGCCACCAGCAGAGTTGGAGACAGGCGATTCTTC
TRBV21-1	few	TRBJ1-1	NA	CASSKISYKTGQGLSEAFF	TGTGCCAGCAGCAAAATTTCCTATAAAACGGGACAGGGGTTGAGTGAAGCTTTCTTT
TRBV29-1	NA	TRBJ1-4	NA	CSAKRGLVEKLFF	TGCAGCGCCAAACGAGGGTTGGTTGAAAAACTGTTTTTT
TRBV4-3	once	TRBJ1-6	NA	CASSQDQTDSYNSPLHF	TGCGCCAGCAGCCAAGATCAGACAGACTCTTATAATTCGCCCCTCCACTTT
TRBV19	NA	TRBJ1-5	NA	CASSTRWVEAGTGNQPQHF	TGTGCCAGTAGTACCCGCTGGGTGGAGGCGGGAACGGGCAATCAGCCCCAGCATTTT
TRBV7-3	NA	TRBJ2-2	NA	CASSSGGNTGELFF	TGTGCCAGCAGCTCCGGGGGAAACACCGGGGAGCTGTTTTTT
TRBV9	NA	TRBJ2-1	NA	CASSVRGRYNEQFF	TGTGCCAGCAGCGTCCGGGGGAGATACAATGAGCAGTTCTTC
TRBV18	NA	TRBJ1-1	TRBD1	CASSPPGQPMNTEAFF	TGTGCCAGCTCACCACCGGGACAGCCCATGAACACTGAAGCTTTCTTT
TRBV4-2	NA	TRBJ2-7	NA	CAGSQGRSYEQYF	TGTGCCGGCAGCCAAGGCAGGTCCTACGAGCAGTACTTC
TRBV30	NA	TRBJ2-6	TRBD1	CAWSVPARDRVSSGANVLTF	TGTGCCTGGAGTGTACCTGCCCGGGACAGGGTCTCCTCTGGGGCCAACGTCCTGACTTTC
TRBV4-2	NA	TRBJ2-7	TRBD2	CASSRGERGPSYEQYF	TGTGCCAGCAGCCGAGGGGAGCGGGGGCCCTCCTACGAGCAGTACTTC
TRBV4-1	NA	TRBJ1-6	NA	CASSQEEVGLYNSPLHF	TGCGCCAGCAGCCAAGAAGAGGTCGGACTCTATAATTCACCCCTCCACTTT
TRBV7-9	few	TRBJ1-4	NA	CSSSLAGLIQSEKLFF	TGTTCCAGCAGCTTAGCGGGCTTGATCCAAAGTGAAAAACTGTTTTTT
TRBV6-5	few	TRBJ2-7	TRBD1	CASSSPGQAYEQYF	TGTGCCAGCAGTTCCCCGGGACAGGCATACGAGCAGTACTTC
TRBV28	NA	TRBJ2-3	NA	CASSLGESTQYF	TGTGCCAGCAGTTTAGGGGAGAGTACGCAGTATTTT
TRBV5-1	NA	TRBJ2-7	TRBD1	CASSWGTGLSYEQYF	TGCGCCAGCAGCTGGGGGACAGGCCTTTCCTACGAGCAGTACTTC
TRBV28	NA	TRBJ1-2	TRBD1	CASSFAGTDYGYTF	TGTGCCAGCAGTTTTGCCGGGACAGACTATGGCTACACCTTC
TRBV7-8	NA	TRBJ1-1	TRBD1	CASTKLQGTNTEAFF	TGTGCCAGCACCAAATTACAGGGGACTAACACTGAAGCTTTCTTT